This T cell receptor (beta chain) stems from a study of T-cell memory formation after mild COVID-19. Overall study context: The study found TCR clusters largely donor specific.

Germline CDR1 and CDR2: MDHEN and SYDVKM. J lost 3 bases, V lost 5 bases, and 10 bases had no gene match. This CDR3 is 16 amino acids long. This clonotype has ten or more counts. From the 5' RACE reads, TCRdb called clonotypes with MiXCR, one entry per CDR3 protein. The repertoire holds around 130,000 distinct CDR3 sequences, with approximately 5.9% as singletons. The receptor comes from an adult woman who had mild COVID-19 (a few samples of this study predate the infection). Cell type and time point are not known. The chain is built from TRBV28 and TRBJ2-1; 7 bases align to TRBD1. The sample taken for sequencing was PBMCs or a T cell subset sorted from them (not recorded which). Written as DNA, the CDR3 is TGTGCCAGCAGTCCCTTACGCGGACAGGACTACAATGAGCAGTTCTTC. It yields the protein CASSPLRGQDYNEQFF.